The present T cell receptor beta chain was sequenced within a study of graft-versus-host responses after intestinal transplantation. Study-level results: Recipient marrow held GvH clones, some first seen in ileum or blood.

This CDR3 is built from 16 residues. With V trimmed by 7 bases and J by 5 bases, 11 bases remained unmatched. Germline CDR1 is MDHEN and CDR2 is SYDVKM. This clone was picked up one time. Antigen specificity is unknown. Sequencing used immunoSEQ multiplex PCR; TCRdb keeps in-frame clones, though not all of them. The table shows over 85,000 clones, with approximately 92% occurring only once. The TCR comes from a human donor who received an intestinal transplant. Specimen: unstimulated CD8+ T cells sorted from spleen or lymph node cells, collected before intestinal transplant. The V gene is TRBV28, the J gene TRBJ2-3; TRBD1 agrees at 11 bases. The CDR3, as DNA: TGTGCCAGCACGGACAGGGGGCCGGCTGTTGTAGATACGCAGTATTTT. Translation gives CASTDRGPAVVDTQYF.